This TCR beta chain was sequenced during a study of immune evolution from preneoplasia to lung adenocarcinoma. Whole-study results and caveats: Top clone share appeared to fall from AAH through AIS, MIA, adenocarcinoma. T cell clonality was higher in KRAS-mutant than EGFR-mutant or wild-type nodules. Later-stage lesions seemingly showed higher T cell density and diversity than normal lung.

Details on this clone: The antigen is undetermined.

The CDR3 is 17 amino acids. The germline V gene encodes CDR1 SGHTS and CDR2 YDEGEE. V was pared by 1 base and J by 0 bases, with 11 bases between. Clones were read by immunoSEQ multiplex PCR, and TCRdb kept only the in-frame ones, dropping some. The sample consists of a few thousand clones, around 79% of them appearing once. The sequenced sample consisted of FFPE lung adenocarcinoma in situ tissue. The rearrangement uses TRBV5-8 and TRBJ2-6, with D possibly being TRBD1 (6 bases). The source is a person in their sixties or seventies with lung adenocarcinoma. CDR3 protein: CASSLRGQSSGANVLTF. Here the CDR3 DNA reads TGTGCCAGCAGCTTGAGAGGACAGAGCTCTGGGGCCAACGTCCTGACTTTC.